The next 27 T cell receptor beta chains were all read from a single sample in a study of long-term antiretroviral therapy in people with HIV. The libraries were made with immunoSEQ v3.0 at survey level. Libraries were prepared by immunoSEQ multiplex PCR; TCRdb keeps only in-frame clonotypes and omits some of them. The repertoire holds about 15,000 clones, about 78% seen once, with roughly 13% in the top ten. Sequences were derived from unsorted PBMCs, sampled approximately 3.2 years after starting antiretroviral therapy. The source of these receptors is a woman in her 40s with HIV.

This sequence joins TRBV9 and TRBJ2-3; unclear D gene. Germline V lookup: CDR1 SGDLS, CDR2 YYNGEE. Trimming pared 0 bases from V and 4 bases from J, leaving 6 bases between. The CDR3 has 13 residues. In nucleotides, the CDR3 is TGTGCCAGCAGCGTAGAGGTGGCAGATACGCAGTATTTT. It yields the protein CASSVEVADTQYF.

This sequence joins TRBV9 and TRBJ1-4, with D maybe TRBD1 (5 bases). Germline V gene lookup returns CDR1 SGDLS and CDR2 YYNGEE. CDR3 length: 17 residues. V was trimmed by 4 bases and J by 5 bases, leaving 21 bases between them. The CDR3 nucleotides read TGTGCCAGCAGCCAAACGCACGGGGGTTCTGGGAATGAAAAACTGTTTTTT. Amino acid sequence: CASSQTHGGSGNEKLFF.

V and J are TRBV13 and TRBJ1-4; TRBD1 agrees at 9 bases. Germline values: CDR1 PRHDT, CDR2 FYEKMQ (reference sequence). Germline trimming cut 5 bases from V and 5 bases from J; bases unmatched to any gene: 3. The CDR3 is 14 residues long. The CDR3 DNA follows: TGTGCCAGCAGCGAGACAGGGGGAAATGAAAAACTGTTTTTT. As protein: CASSETGGNEKLFF. The variable domain in full, with the rest retrieved from reference TRBV13 and TRBJ1-4, is AAGVIQSPRHLIKEKRETATLKCYPIPRHDTVYWYQQGPGQDPQFLISFYEKMQSDKGSIPDRFSAQQFSDYHSELNMSSLELGDSALYFCASSETGGNEKLFFGSGTQLSVL.

J is TRBJ1-2 and V is TRBV27, with D perhaps matching TRBD1 (5 bases). Trimming removed 2 bases from V and 0 bases from J, with 7 bases in between. Germline assignment: CDR1 MNHEY and CDR2 SMNVEV (reference sequence). The CDR3 has 14 residues. CDR3: CASSLQGANYGYTF. CDR3 DNA sequence: TGTGCCAGCAGTTTACAGGGAGCTAACTATGGCTACACCTTC.

The chain links TRBV9 to TRBJ2-5; the match to TRBD2 covers 10 bases. Germline values: CDR1 SGDLS, CDR2 YYNGEE. Trimming took 0 bases from V and 2 from J; bases not matched to a gene: 4. CDR3 length: 16 amino acids. CDR3 amino acids: CASSVAASGGQETQYF. The CDR3 DNA sequence: TGTGCCAGCAGCGTAGCGGCTAGCGGGGGTCAAGAGACCCAGTACTTC.

The J gene is TRBJ2-7, the V gene TRBV6-5; TRBD1 is a possible D gene (5 bases). This CDR3 is built from 15 residues. The germline V gene has CDR1 MNHEY and CDR2 SVGAGI. The V and J ends lost 0 bases and 2 bases respectively, with 11 bases between them. The CDR3 nucleotides are TGTGCCAGCAGTTACTCGGGGCGAACAGCCTACGAGCAGTACTTC. Translating it yields CASSYSGRTAYEQYF.

The gene calls are TRBV6-6 and TRBJ1-1; the D is unclear. The CDR3 sequence is 11 residues long. The V and J ends lost 2 bases and 5 bases respectively, with 3 bases between them. Germline V gives CDR1 MNHNY, CDR2 SVGAGI (reference sequence). Here the CDR3 DNA reads TGTGCCAGCAGTTACGGGACTGAAGCTTTCTTT. Amino acid sequence: CASSYGTEAFF.

This clone was counted only a few times. The chain couples TRBV10-3 to TRBJ1-6; D call uncertain. The V gene lost 5 bases and the J gene lost 5 bases, with 13 bases spanning the gap. Germline-derived CDR1 and CDR2 are ENHRY and SYGVKD. The CDR3 extends over 15 amino acids. In DNA, the CDR3 is TGTGCCATCAGTTTGACCATGGGGAATAATTCACCCCTCCACTTT. Its translation is CAISLTMGNNSPLHF.

This chain joins TRBV28 and TRBJ2-5, with D unclear. V lost 2 bases to trimming and J lost 1 base, with 11 bases between them. The CDR3 runs to 15 residues. Germline V CDR1 and CDR2: MDHEN, SYDVKM. CDR3 coding DNA: TGTGCCAGCAGTTTAGCTAGACGGGTCCAAGAGACCCAGTACTTC. As protein: CASSLARRVQETQYF.

In its sample, this clone was seen a few times. The genes are TRBV10-3 and TRBJ1-3; D is unclear. V shed 5 bases and J shed 0 bases, with 11 bases lying between them. The CDR3 has 15 residues. The germline gives CDR1 ENHRY, CDR2 SYGVKD. The chain's CDR3 is CAISPGVNSGNTIYF. The CDR3 DNA sequence: TGTGCCATCAGTCCCGGGGTAAACTCTGGAAACACCATATATTTT.

The rearrangement joins TRBV27 to TRBJ1-5; tentative D call: TRBD1 (5 bases). Germline V CDR1 and CDR2: MNHEY, SMNVEV (reference sequence). There are 15 residues in the CDR3. V lost 6 bases to trimming and J lost 3 bases, with 15 bases between them. The CDR3 region is CASRATGGINQPQHF. The CDR3 DNA sequence: TGTGCCAGCAGAGCTACAGGTGGGATCAATCAGCCCCAGCATTTT.

This clone was observed a handful of times. The chain uses TRBV27 and TRBJ1-2; TRBD1 might be the D (5 bases). With 8 bases removed from V and 0 bases from J, the gap between germline ends came to 31 bases. Germline V gene data show CDR1 as MNHEY and CDR2 as SMNVEV (reference sequence). CDR3 length: 20 amino acids. CDR3 in DNA: TGTGCCAGCCAAAAGTGGGGAATAGGAGGGGCACCCGCAGCTAACTATGGCTACACCTTC. It translates to CASQKWGIGGAPAANYGYTF.

Here the CDR3 reads CAWSRGQGGQPQHF. CDR3 in DNA: TGTGCCTGGAGTCGCGGACAGGGTGGTCAGCCCCAGCATTTT. The chain links TRBV30 to TRBJ1-5, with 8 bases that match TRBD1. CDR1 is GTSNPN and CDR2 is SVGIG in the germline V gene (reference sequence). The CDR3 runs 14 residues. V shed 2 bases and J 6 bases; nucleotides not matched to a gene: 6.

This clone was counted only a few times. V gene TRBV19 combines with J gene TRBJ1-5; D is uncertain. V was trimmed by 1 base and J by 4 bases, leaving 14 bases between them. Germline V gene lookup returns CDR1 LNHDA and CDR2 SQIVND (reference sequence). This CDR3 has 16 amino acids. The CDR3 here is CASSIAAFGVNQPQHF. As DNA, the CDR3 is TGTGCCAGTAGTATAGCGGCGTTCGGGGTAAATCAGCCCCAGCATTTT.

This clone is large by share. CDR3 in DNA: TGTGCCAGCAGTGGTCGGACAGGGTGGTCCGGGGAGCTGTTTTTT. Translated, it gives CASSGRTGWSGELFF. V and J are TRBV2 and TRBJ2-2; TRBD1 matches at 8 bases. This CDR3 is built from 15 residues. Germline CDR1 and CDR2: SNHLY and FYNNEI. V was pared by 4 bases and J by 6 bases, with 7 bases of the junction left unmatched.

This chain connects TRBV11-2 to TRBJ1-2, with 9 bases identical to TRBD1. CDR3 length equals 15 residues. The V and J ends lost 1 base and 7 bases, in that order; junction bases with no gene match: 7. CDR1 and CDR2 (germline): SGHAT, FQNNGV. CDR3 amino acids: CASSLGDRGLGGYTF. The CDR3 region has the DNA TGTGCCAGCAGCTTAGGCGACAGGGGGTTGGGTGGCTACACCTTC. The complete variable domain, with remaining parts taken from reference TRBV11-2 and TRBJ1-2, reads EAGVAQSPRYKIIEKRQSVAFWCNPISGHATLYWYQQILGQGPKLLIQFQNNGVVDDSQLPKDRFSAERLKGVDSTLKIQPAKLEDSAVYLCASSLGDRGLGGYTFGSGTRLTVV.

This clone was seen once. This rearrangement joins TRBV5-1 to TRBJ2-5; TRBD1 might be the D (5 bases). CDR1 is SGHRS and CDR2 is YFSETQ in the germline V gene. The germline V and J ends were trimmed by 0 bases and 1 base, with 7 bases remaining between them. CDR3 length: 14 residues. The CDR3 sequence is CASSLEQGQETQYF. The DNA for the CDR3 is TGCGCCAGCAGCTTGGAGCAGGGCCAAGAGACCCAGTACTTC.

This clone appeared a few times. This chain links TRBV6-5 with TRBJ1-5; 7 bases agree with TRBD1. Germline V CDR1 and CDR2: MNHEY, SVGAGI. This CDR3 region has 14 residues. V trimming: 6 bases; J trimming: 5 bases; junction bases outside the gene matches: 7. CDR3 in DNA: TGTGCCAGCAGGCCAACAGGGGACCATCAGCCCCAGCATTTT. This translates into CASRPTGDHQPQHF.

This chain links TRBV2 with TRBJ2-3; 7 nucleotides line up with TRBD2. Unmatched junction bases numbered 6, after V lost 4 bases and J lost 2 bases. This CDR3 has 15 residues. Germline CDR1 SNHLY, CDR2 FYNNEI. The CDR3 sequence: CASSGRRGVTDTQYF. CDR3 nucleotides: TGTGCCAGCAGTGGTCGTCGGGGGGTCACAGATACGCAGTATTTT.

This clone was found a few times. The CDR3, as DNA: TGTGCCAGTAGCGACTTCTATGGCTACACCTTC. This codes for CASSDFYGYTF. The chain links TRBV19 to TRBJ1-2, with no clear D. Germline V gene sequence: CDR1 LNHDA, CDR2 SQIVND (reference sequence). The CDR3 extends over 11 amino acids. Trimming took 6 bases from V and 4 from J, leaving 6 bases between them. The full variable domain, its missing parts supplied by reference TRBV19 and TRBJ1-2, is DGGITQSPKYLFRKEGQNVTLSCEQNLNHDAMYWYRQDPGQGLRLIYYSQIVNDFQKGDIAEGYSVSREKKESFPLTVTSAQKNPTAFYLCASSDFYGYTFGSGTRLTVV.

The J gene is TRBJ1-6, the V gene TRBV6-5, with D perhaps TRBD1 (5 bases). Per germline, CDR1 MNHEY and CDR2 SVGAGI. Trimming removed 0 bases at V and 10 bases at J, with 13 bases between. This CDR3 has 15 amino acids. The CDR3 sequence: CASSYSIQGGSPLHF. The CDR3 DNA reads as TGTGCCAGCAGTTACTCGATTCAGGGTGGATCACCCCTCCACTTT.

The chain is built from TRBV6-5 and TRBJ1-2, with a weak D call TRBD1 (6 bases). Deletions cut 2 bases from V and 4 bases from J, with 11 bases between. The CDR3 is 14 residues long. From germline, CDR1 is MNHEY and CDR2 SVGAGI. CDR3 protein: CASSYDRSSYGYTF. The CDR3 DNA reads as TGTGCCAGCAGTTACGACAGGTCTTCCTATGGCTACACCTTC.

V usage is TRBV18 and J usage is TRBJ1-1, with 8 positions matching TRBD1. The CDR3 extends over 18 amino acids. Germline values: CDR1 KGHSH, CDR2 LQKENI. Trimming took 2 bases from V and 0 from J; bases not matched to a gene: 11. The CDR3 here is CASSPGFAGGRMNTEAFF. CDR3 in DNA: TGTGCCAGCTCACCAGGGTTCGCAGGGGGCAGAATGAACACTGAAGCTTTCTTT. Looking up the rest from reference TRBV18 and TRBJ1-1 gives the full variable domain: NAGVMQNPRHLVRRRGQEARLRCSPMKGHSHVYWYRQLPEEGLKFMVYLQKENIIDESGMPKERFSAEFPKEGPSILRIQQVVRGDSAAYFCASSPGFAGGRMNTEAFFGQGTRLTVV.

This rearrangement joins TRBV7-9 to TRBJ1-1; no firm D call. The V end was cut by 4 bases, the J end by 0 bases, with 12 bases between. This CDR3 is 15 amino acids long. Germline V CDR1 and CDR2: SEHNR, FQNEAQ (reference sequence). The CDR3 here is CASSSVATLNTEAFF. Written as DNA, the CDR3 is TGTGCCAGCAGCTCAGTGGCAACCCTGAACACTGAAGCTTTCTTT.

The chain uses TRBV7-2 and TRBJ2-1; the D gene is possibly TRBD2 (5 bases). Germline CDR1 SGHTA, CDR2 FQGNSA. The V end was cut by 7 bases, the J end by 5 bases, with 18 bases between. This CDR3 comprises 15 residues. This CDR3 is CASTITRGDNNEQFF. DNA for the CDR3: TGTGCCAGCACCATAACCCGGGGTGATAACAATGAGCAGTTCTTC.

This clone was found a few times. This chain joins TRBV30 and TRBJ2-7, with D perhaps TRBD1 or TRBD2 (5 bases each). This CDR3 is built from 11 residues. Trimming left V 2 bases short and J 6 bases short, with 8 bases between. Germline V CDR1 and CDR2: GTSNPN, SVGIG (reference sequence). DNA for the CDR3: TGTGCCTGGAGTACGGGACGCGAGCAGTACTTC. It encodes CAWSTGREQYF. Using reference TRBV30 and TRBJ2-7 for the parts outside the CDR3, the full variable domain is SQTIHQWPATLVQPVGSPLSLECTVEGTSNPNLYWYRQAAGRGLQLLFYSVGIGQISSEVPQNLSASRPQDRQFILSSKKLLLSDSGFYLCAWSTGREQYFGPGTRLTVT.

The genes are TRBV18 and TRBJ1-4; D is possibly TRBD1 (6 bases). V lost 0 bases to trimming and J lost 4 bases, with 12 bases between them. Germline values: CDR1 KGHSH, CDR2 LQKENI. CDR3 size: 16 residues. The CDR3 nucleotides are TGTGCCAGCTCACCACCGGGGGGGCAGCGTAATGAAAAACTGTTTTTT. Protein: CASSPPGGQRNEKLFF.